This T cell receptor (beta chain) was captured by sequencing in a study of blood T cell repertoires in COVID-19. This clone occurred a few times. Generated by immunoSEQ multiplex PCR, the TCRdb table keeps only in-frame clones and is missing some. The table includes around 280,000 clones, under 90% detected once. V shed 3 bases and J 2 bases; nucleotides not matched to a gene: 7. The CDR3 is 15 residues long. CDR1 is KGHSH, CDR2 LQKENI, per germline. Sequencing used peripheral blood. The chain carries TRBV18 and TRBJ2-7, with 7 bases identical to TRBD1. The origin of this receptor is a young woman with COVID-19, enrolled during active disease. The CDR3 DNA reads as TGTGCCAGCTCACCGGGACAGAAAAACCCCTACGAGCAGTACTTC. Amino acids: CASSPGQKNPYEQYF.